This TCR beta chain emerged from a study of OX40 agonist ivuxolimab in advanced cancers. Background on the study: It was ivuxolimab, an agonistic anti-OX40 (CD134) antibody, that patients were treated with. Patients in dose escalation had liver, melanoma, kidney or head and neck cancers.

The CDR3 loop spans 13 amino acids. Trimming stripped 7 bases from V and 6 bases from J, with 14 bases between. CDR1 SGHKS and CDR2 YYEKEE come from the germline V gene (reference sequence). Samples of blood were obtained at baseline, on cycle 4 day 1, and on cycle 7 day 1. Here immunoSEQ multiplex PCR was the method, and the copy in TCRdb shows in-frame clones only, minus some. The sample contains about 28,000 clones, around 88% of which appear only once. The receptor was isolated from an adult with an advanced solid tumor such as melanoma, head and neck, liver or kidney cancer. The sequencing used CD4+ or CD8+ T cells sorted from blood, collected in a trial of the OX40 agonist ivuxolimab. This sequence joins TRBV5-5 and TRBJ1-5; D is perhaps TRBD1 (6 bases). In DNA, the CDR3 is TGTGCCAGCTCCGATACAGGGTTTCAGCCCCAGCATTTT. Protein product: CASSDTGFQPQHF.